This T cell receptor beta chain is from a study of cytomegalovirus exposure and HLA in healthy donors. V lost 4 bases, J lost 5 bases, and 5 bases stayed unmatched. CDR1 is SGHVS, CDR2 FNYEAQ, per germline. The CDR3 spans 14 residues. Vbeta (60) and Jbeta (13) primers were used in the PCR. TCRdb's table, derived via immunoSEQ multiplex PCR, lists solely in-frame clones and lacks some. This sample yields under 250,000 clones, of which around 73% are seen a single time; approximately 3.9% belongs to the top ten. V is TRBV7-6 and J is TRBJ1-1, with TRBD1 matching 9 bases. The sample taken for sequencing was PBMCs. The source of this sequence is a male donor in good health and CMV-seronegative. The CDR3 loop is CASSSTTGGTEAFF. The CDR3 coding sequence is TGTGCCAGCAGCTCAACGACAGGGGGAACTGAAGCTTTCTTT.